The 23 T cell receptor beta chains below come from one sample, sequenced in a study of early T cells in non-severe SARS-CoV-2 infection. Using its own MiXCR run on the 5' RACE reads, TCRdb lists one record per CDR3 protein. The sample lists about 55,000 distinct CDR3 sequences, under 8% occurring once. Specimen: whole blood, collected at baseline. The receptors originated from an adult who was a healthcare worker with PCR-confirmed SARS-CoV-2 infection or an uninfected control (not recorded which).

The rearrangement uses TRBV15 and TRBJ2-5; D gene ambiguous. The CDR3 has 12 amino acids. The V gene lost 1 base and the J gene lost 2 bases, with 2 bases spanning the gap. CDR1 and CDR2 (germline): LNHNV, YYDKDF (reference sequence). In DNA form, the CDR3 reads TGTGCCACCAGCAGAGGTCAAGAGACCCAGTACTTC. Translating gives CATSRGQETQYF.

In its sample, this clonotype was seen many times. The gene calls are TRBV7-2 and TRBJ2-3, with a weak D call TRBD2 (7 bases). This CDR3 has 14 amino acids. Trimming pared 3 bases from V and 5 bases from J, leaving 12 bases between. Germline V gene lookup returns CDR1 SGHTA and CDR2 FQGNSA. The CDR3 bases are TGTGCCAGCAGCTTTTCGGGGGGCGGAGATACGCAGTATTTT. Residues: CASSFSGGGDTQYF. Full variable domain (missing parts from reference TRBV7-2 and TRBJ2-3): GAGVSQSPSNKVTEKGKDVELRCDPISGHTALYWYRQSLGQGLEFLIYFQGNSAPDKSGLPSDRFSAERTGGSVSTLTIQRTQQEDSAVYLCASSFSGGGDTQYFGPGTRLTVL.

For the CDR3, the DNA is TGTGCCAGCAGCCATCGACAGGGAGGTACCCTCTATGGCTACACCTTC. Translation: CASSHRQGGTLYGYTF. This chain joins TRBV4-2 and TRBJ1-2; 7 bases agree with TRBD1. This CDR3 is 16 amino acids long. CDR1 and CDR2 (germline): LGHNA, YNFKEQ. With V trimmed by 3 bases and J by 4 bases, 11 bases remained unmatched.

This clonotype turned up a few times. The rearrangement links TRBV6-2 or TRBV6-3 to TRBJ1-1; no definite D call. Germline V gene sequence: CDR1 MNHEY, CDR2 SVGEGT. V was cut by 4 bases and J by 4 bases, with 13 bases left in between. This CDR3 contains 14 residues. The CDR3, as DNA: TGTGCCAGCAGTTTAAGTCTATCGAGCACTGAAGCTTTCTTT. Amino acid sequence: CASSLSLSSTEAFF.

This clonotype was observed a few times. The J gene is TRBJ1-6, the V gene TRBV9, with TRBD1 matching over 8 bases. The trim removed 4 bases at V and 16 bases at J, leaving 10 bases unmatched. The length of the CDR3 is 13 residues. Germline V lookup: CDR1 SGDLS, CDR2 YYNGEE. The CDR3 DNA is TGTGCCAGCAGCACGGGGACAGGCCTTAGTCTCCACTTT. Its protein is CASSTGTGLSLHF.

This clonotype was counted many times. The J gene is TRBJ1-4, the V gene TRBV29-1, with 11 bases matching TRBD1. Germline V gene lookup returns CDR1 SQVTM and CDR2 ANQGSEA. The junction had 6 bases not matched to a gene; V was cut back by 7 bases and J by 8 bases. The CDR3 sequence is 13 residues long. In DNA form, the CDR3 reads TGCAGCGGAAGGACAGGGGGCCGGGAAAAACTGTTTTTT. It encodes CSGRTGGREKLFF. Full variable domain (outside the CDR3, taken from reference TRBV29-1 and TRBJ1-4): SAVISQKPSRDICQRGTSLTIQCQVDSQVTMMFWYRQQPGQSLTLIATANQGSEATYESGFVIDKFPISRPNLTFSTLTVSNMSPEDSSIYLCSGRTGGREKLFFGSGTQLSVL.

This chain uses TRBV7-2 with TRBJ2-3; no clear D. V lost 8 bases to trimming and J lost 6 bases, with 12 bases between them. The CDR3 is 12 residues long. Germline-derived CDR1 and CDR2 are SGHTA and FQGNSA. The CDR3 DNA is TGTGCCAGCGGCCTCGTCGGGGATACGCAGTATTTT. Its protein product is CASGLVGDTQYF.

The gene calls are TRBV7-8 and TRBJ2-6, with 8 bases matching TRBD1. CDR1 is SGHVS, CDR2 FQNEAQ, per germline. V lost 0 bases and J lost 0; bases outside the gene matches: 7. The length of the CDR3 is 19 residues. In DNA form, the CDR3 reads TGTGCCAGCAGCTTAGCGAGAACAGGGGGAAACTCTGGGGCCAACGTCCTGACTTTC. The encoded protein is CASSLARTGGNSGANVLTF.

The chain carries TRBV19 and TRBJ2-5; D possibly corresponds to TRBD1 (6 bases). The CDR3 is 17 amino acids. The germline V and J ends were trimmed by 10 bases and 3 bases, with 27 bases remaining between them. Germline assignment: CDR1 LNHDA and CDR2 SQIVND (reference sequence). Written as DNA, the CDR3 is TGTGCCACTCCCCAGAGATGGGACAAAGTGAAAAAAGAGACCCAGTACTTC. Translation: CATPQRWDKVKKETQYF. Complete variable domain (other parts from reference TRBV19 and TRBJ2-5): DGGITQSPKYLFRKEGQNVTLSCEQNLNHDAMYWYRQDPGQGLRLIYYSQIVNDFQKGDIAEGYSVSREKKESFPLTVTSAQKNPTAFYLCATPQRWDKVKKETQYFGPGTRLLVL.

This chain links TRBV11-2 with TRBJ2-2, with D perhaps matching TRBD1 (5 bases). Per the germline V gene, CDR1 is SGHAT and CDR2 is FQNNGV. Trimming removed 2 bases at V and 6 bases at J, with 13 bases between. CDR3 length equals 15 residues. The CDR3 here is CASSLQGFYAGELFF. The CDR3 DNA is TGTGCCAGCAGCTTACAGGGATTTTACGCCGGGGAGCTGTTTTTT.

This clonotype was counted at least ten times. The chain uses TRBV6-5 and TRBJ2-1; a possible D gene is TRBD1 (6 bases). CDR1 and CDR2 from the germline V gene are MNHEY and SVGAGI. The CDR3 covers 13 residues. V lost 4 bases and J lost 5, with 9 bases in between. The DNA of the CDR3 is TGTGCCAGCAGTTTGGACAGAGACAATGAGCAGTTCTTC. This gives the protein CASSLDRDNEQFF.

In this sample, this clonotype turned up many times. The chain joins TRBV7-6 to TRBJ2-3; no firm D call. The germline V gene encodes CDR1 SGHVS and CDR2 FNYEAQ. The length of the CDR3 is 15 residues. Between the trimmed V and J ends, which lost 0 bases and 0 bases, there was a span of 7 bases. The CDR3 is CASSLAVRSTDTQYF. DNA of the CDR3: TGTGCCAGCAGCTTAGCTGTTAGAAGCACAGATACGCAGTATTTT.

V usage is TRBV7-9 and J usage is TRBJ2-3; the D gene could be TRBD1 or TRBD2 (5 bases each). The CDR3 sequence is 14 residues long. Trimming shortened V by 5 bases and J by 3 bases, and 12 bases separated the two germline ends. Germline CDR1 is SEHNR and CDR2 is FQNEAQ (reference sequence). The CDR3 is CASSRWGSTDTQYF. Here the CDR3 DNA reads TGTGCCAGCAGCCGATGGGGGTCAACAGATACGCAGTATTTT.

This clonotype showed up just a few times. The CDR3 spells CATSREGNSNQPQHF. The DNA of the CDR3 is TGTGCCACCAGCAGAGAGGGAAATAGCAATCAGCCCCAGCATTTT. J is TRBJ1-5 and V is TRBV15; D not certain. Trimming took off 0 bases at V and 0 bases at J, with 6 bases between the two ends. CDR1 is LNHNV, CDR2 YYDKDF, per germline (reference sequence). The CDR3 sequence is 15 residues long.

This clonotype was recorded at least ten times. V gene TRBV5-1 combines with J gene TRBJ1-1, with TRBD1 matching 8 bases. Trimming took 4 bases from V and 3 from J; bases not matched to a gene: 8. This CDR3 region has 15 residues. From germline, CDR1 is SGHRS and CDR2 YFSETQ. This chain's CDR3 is CASSGKTGVYTEAFF. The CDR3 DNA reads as TGCGCCAGCAGCGGGAAGACAGGGGTCTACACTGAAGCTTTCTTT.

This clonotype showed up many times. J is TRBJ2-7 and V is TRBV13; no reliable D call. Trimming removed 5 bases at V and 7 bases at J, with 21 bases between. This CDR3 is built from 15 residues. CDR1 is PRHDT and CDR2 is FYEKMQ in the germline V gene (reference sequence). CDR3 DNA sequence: TGTGCCAGCAGCCCCGAGATTGGAGCGACCCATGAGCAGTACTTC. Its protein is CASSPEIGATHEQYF.

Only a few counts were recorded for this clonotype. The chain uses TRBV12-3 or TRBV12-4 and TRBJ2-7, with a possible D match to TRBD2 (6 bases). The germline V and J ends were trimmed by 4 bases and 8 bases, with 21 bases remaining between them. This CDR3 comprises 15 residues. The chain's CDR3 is CASSYWAGSDLKQYF. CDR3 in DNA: TGTGCCAGCAGTTACTGGGCGGGGTCTGATCTGAAGCAGTACTTC.

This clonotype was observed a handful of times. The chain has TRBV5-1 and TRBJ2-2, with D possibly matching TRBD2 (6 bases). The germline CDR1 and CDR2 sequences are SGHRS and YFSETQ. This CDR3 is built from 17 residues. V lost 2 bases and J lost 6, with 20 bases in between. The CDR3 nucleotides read TGCGCCAGCAGCTTCTCAGGCGTGACGGGGGATTCCGGGGAGCTGTTTTTT. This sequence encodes CASSFSGVTGDSGELFF.

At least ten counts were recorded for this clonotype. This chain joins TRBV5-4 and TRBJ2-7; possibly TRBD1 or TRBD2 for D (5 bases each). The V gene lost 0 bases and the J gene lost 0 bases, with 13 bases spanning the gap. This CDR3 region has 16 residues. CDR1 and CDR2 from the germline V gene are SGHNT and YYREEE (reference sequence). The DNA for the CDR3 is TGTGCCAGCAGCTTGGAGGGGACGTGGAGCTCCTACGAGCAGTACTTC. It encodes CASSLEGTWSSYEQYF.

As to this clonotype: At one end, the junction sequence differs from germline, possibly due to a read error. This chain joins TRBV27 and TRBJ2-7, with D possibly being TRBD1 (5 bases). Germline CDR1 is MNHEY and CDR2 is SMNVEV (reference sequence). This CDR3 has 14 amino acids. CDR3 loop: CASSFTGSSYEQCF. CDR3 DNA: TGTGCCAGCAGTTTTACAGGATCTTCCTACGAGCAGTGCTTC.

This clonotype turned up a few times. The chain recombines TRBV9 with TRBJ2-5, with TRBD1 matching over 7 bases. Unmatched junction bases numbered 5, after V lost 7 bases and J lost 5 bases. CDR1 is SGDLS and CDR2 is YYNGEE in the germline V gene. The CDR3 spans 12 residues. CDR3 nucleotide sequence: TGTGCCAGCGGAGGACAGGCGGAGACCCAGTACTTC. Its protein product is CASGGQAETQYF.

CDR3 in amino acids: CASLGDLEAFF. The CDR3 DNA reads as TGTGCCAGCCTAGGAGATCTTGAAGCTTTCTTT. The rearrangement uses TRBV2 and TRBJ1-1, with unresolved D. Germline V gene sequence: CDR1 SNHLY, CDR2 FYNNEI. This CDR3 is 11 amino acids long. Deletions cut 8 bases from V and 7 bases from J, with 11 bases between. The complete variable domain, with remaining parts taken from reference TRBV2 and TRBJ1-1, reads EPEVTQTPSHQVTQMGQEVILRCVPISNHLYFYWYRQILGQKVEFLVSFYNNEISEKSEIFDDQFSVERPDGSNFTLKIRSTKLEDSAMYFCASLGDLEAFFGQGTRLTVV.

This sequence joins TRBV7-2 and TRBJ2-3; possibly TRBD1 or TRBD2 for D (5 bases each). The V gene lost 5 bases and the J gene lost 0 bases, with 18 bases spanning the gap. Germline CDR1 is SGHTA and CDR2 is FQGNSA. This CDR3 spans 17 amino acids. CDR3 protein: CASSPNGAASSTDTQYF. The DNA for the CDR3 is TGTGCCAGCAGCCCCAACGGGGCGGCCTCTAGCACAGATACGCAGTATTTT.